This is a list of T cell receptor beta chains from one sample in a study of T cells after posttransplantation cyclophosphamide. The method was immunoSEQ multiplex PCR; TCRdb's version includes in-frame clones alone and lacks a portion of them. The sample holds about 21,000 clones, about 86% seen once. Source: PBMCs, taken around 53 weeks after allogeneic stem cell transplant with calcineurin inhibitor and methotrexate. These receptors came from a female patient aged 25-39 years who received an allogeneic stem cell transplant from an unrelated donor, was CMV-positive, and had acute and chronic GVHD. Some T cells may arise from the graft donor. Each CDR3 is given with its conserved first and last residue. Fields, in order: D gene, clone size, J gene, V gene, CDR3 DNA, CDR3 protein. A D gene is named only where the DNA matches it firmly. Not every row has a clone size; where given, it reads once, few, many or a size class.

d_call: TRBD2; clone_size: -; j_call: TRBJ2-3; v_call: TRBV2; cdr3_nt: TGTGCCAGCTCAAGACTAGCATGGGATACGCAGTATTTT; cdr3_aa: CASSRLAWDTQYF
d_call: -; clone_size: -; j_call: TRBJ1-2; v_call: TRBV9; cdr3_nt: TGTGCCAGCAGCGCGCCTGACAGGTATGGCTACACCTTC; cdr3_aa: CASSAPDRYGYTF
d_call: -; clone_size: few; j_call: TRBJ2-5; v_call: TRBV1; cdr3_nt: TGCACCAGCAGCCAAGATGCCGGGGGGGCTATAGAGACCCAGTACTTC; cdr3_aa: CTSSQDAGGAIETQYF
d_call: -; clone_size: few; j_call: TRBJ1-3; v_call: TRBV5-6; cdr3_nt: TGTGCCAGCAGCCGTGAGGGGGACATCTCTGGAAACACCATATATTTT; cdr3_aa: CASSREGDISGNTIYF
d_call: TRBD2; clone_size: -; j_call: TRBJ2-3; v_call: TRBV6-5; cdr3_nt: TGTGCCAGCAGTGGACTAGCGGGAGCGGTAGATACGCAGTATTTT; cdr3_aa: CASSGLAGAVDTQYF
d_call: -; clone_size: few; j_call: TRBJ1-3; v_call: TRBV19; cdr3_nt: TGTGCCAGTACCCCCTCGGGAAACACCATATATTTT; cdr3_aa: CASTPSGNTIYF
d_call: TRBD2; clone_size: once; j_call: TRBJ2-2; v_call: TRBV27; cdr3_nt: TGTGCCAGCAGTTTATCGGGGGCGGGAGGCACCGGGGAGCTGTTTTTT; cdr3_aa: CASSLSGAGGTGELFF
d_call: TRBD1; clone_size: -; j_call: TRBJ2-5; v_call: TRBV29-1; cdr3_nt: TGCAGCGTTGAAAGGGACAGGGTAGAGACCCAGTACTTC; cdr3_aa: CSVERDRVETQYF
d_call: -; clone_size: -; j_call: TRBJ1-2; v_call: TRBV11-2; cdr3_nt: TGTGCCAGCAGCTCGGGGACTTCCTCAAACTATGGCTACACCTTC; cdr3_aa: CASSSGTSSNYGYTF
d_call: TRBD1; clone_size: once; j_call: TRBJ2-2; v_call: TRBV2; cdr3_nt: TGTGCCAGCAGTGGACAGGGGTCCACCGGGGAGCTGTTTTTT; cdr3_aa: CASSGQGSTGELFF
d_call: TRBD1; clone_size: -; j_call: TRBJ2-5; v_call: TRBV11-2; cdr3_nt: TGTGCCAGCAGCTCCCCCGGGACAGAAGAGACCCAGTACTTC; cdr3_aa: CASSSPGTEETQYF
d_call: TRBD1; clone_size: -; j_call: TRBJ1-4; v_call: TRBV5-1; cdr3_nt: TGCGCCAGCAGCCGGGGGGGACAGGGGGACGAAAAACTGTTTTTT; cdr3_aa: CASSRGGQGDEKLFF
d_call: -; clone_size: -; j_call: TRBJ2-7; v_call: TRBV11-2; cdr3_nt: TGTGCCAGCAGCTTGCAAGGGGTTAGTGGCTACGAGCAGTACTTC; cdr3_aa: CASSLQGVSGYEQYF
d_call: TRBD2; clone_size: -; j_call: TRBJ2-7; v_call: TRBV7-9; cdr3_nt: TGTGCCAGCACCACCCCCCAGGGAGGGTACGAGCAGTACTTC; cdr3_aa: CASTTPQGGYEQYF
d_call: TRBD2; clone_size: -; j_call: TRBJ2-1; v_call: TRBV27; cdr3_nt: TGTGCCAGCACAACTAGCGGGAGGCACAATGAGCAGTTCTTC; cdr3_aa: CASTTSGRHNEQFF
d_call: TRBD2; clone_size: -; j_call: TRBJ2-5; v_call: TRBV28; cdr3_nt: TGTGCCAGCAGTTTTTATCCCTTTGACGAAGCGGGGTTACAAGAGACCCAGTACTTC; cdr3_aa: CASSFYPFDEAGLQETQYF
d_call: -; clone_size: -; j_call: TRBJ1-3; v_call: TRBV29-1; cdr3_nt: TGCAGCGTTGTAACGGGTCGAAACACCATATATTTT; cdr3_aa: CSVVTGRNTIYF
d_call: TRBD1; clone_size: -; j_call: TRBJ2-7; v_call: TRBV27; cdr3_nt: TGTGCCTGCAGCAGGGGGCCCTACCCTCGTGAGCAGTACTTC; cdr3_aa: CACSRGPYPREQYF
d_call: -; clone_size: -; j_call: TRBJ2-1; v_call: TRBV5-1; cdr3_nt: TGCGCCAGCAGCAGAGGGTCGGGCAATGAGCAGTTCTTC; cdr3_aa: CASSRGSGNEQFF
d_call: -; clone_size: -; j_call: TRBJ1-1; v_call: TRBV30; cdr3_nt: TGTGCCTGGTCGGTGGCGGCTGAAGCTTTCTTT; cdr3_aa: CAWSVAAEAFF
d_call: -; clone_size: -; j_call: TRBJ2-2; v_call: TRBV5-1; cdr3_nt: TGCGCCAGCAGCTTGTTACATTCCGGGGAGCTGTTTTTT; cdr3_aa: CASSLLHSGELFF
d_call: -; clone_size: -; j_call: TRBJ2-5; v_call: TRBV15; cdr3_nt: TGTGCCACCAGCAGAGATCGTCGAGAGACCCAGTACTTC; cdr3_aa: CATSRDRRETQYF
d_call: -; clone_size: -; j_call: TRBJ1-1; v_call: TRBV6-1; cdr3_nt: TGTGCCAGCCCGAGCGGACAGCTAGCCACTGAAGCTTTCTTT; cdr3_aa: CASPSGQLATEAFF
d_call: -; clone_size: -; j_call: TRBJ1-2; v_call: TRBV19; cdr3_nt: TGTGCCAGTAGTACCGTTGGACAGTTATTCACCTTC; cdr3_aa: CASSTVGQLFTF
d_call: -; clone_size: -; j_call: TRBJ1-6; v_call: TRBV4-2; cdr3_nt: TGTGCCAGCAGCCAAGGAGGGTTTAATTCACCCCTCCACTTT; cdr3_aa: CASSQGGFNSPLHF
d_call: -; clone_size: -; j_call: TRBJ1-4; v_call: TRBV7-9; cdr3_nt: TGTGCCAGCAGCACTGAGGAGGATGAAAAACTGTTTTTT; cdr3_aa: CASSTEEDEKLFF
d_call: -; clone_size: -; j_call: TRBJ2-5; v_call: TRBV11-2; cdr3_nt: TGTGCCAGCAGCTCCCAGGGACATCCCCACTTC; cdr3_aa: CASSSQGHPHF
d_call: TRBD1; clone_size: -; j_call: TRBJ2-7; v_call: TRBV9; cdr3_nt: TGTGCCAGCGGGGAGACAGGGGGATACGAGCAGTACTTC; cdr3_aa: CASGETGGYEQYF